One sample yielded the 18 T cell receptor beta chains listed below, sequenced in a study of response to subunit inactivated influenza vaccine. Using its own MiXCR run on the RT-PCR reads, TCRdb lists one record per CDR3 protein. The table lists hundreds of thousands of distinct CDR3 sequences, around 14% of them singletons. Specimen: PBMCs from blood, collected less than 13 days after vaccination. The receptors were gathered from a man between 50 and 59 years old who received an inactivated influenza vaccine.

This clonotype was seen a handful of times. The chain couples TRBV5-1 to TRBJ2-1, with 8 bases identical to TRBD2. Germline V CDR1 and CDR2: SGHRS, YFSETQ. This CDR3 region has 18 residues. V was pared by 3 bases and J by 0 bases, with 11 bases of the junction left unmatched. This chain's CDR3 is CASSSGGAGKSSYNEQFF. The CDR3 nucleotides are TGCGCCAGCAGCTCCGGGGGGGCGGGCAAGAGCTCCTACAATGAGCAGTTCTTC.

The sample holds a few counts of this clonotype. V usage is TRBV20-1 and J usage is TRBJ2-7, with 9 bases aligning to TRBD2. J was trimmed by 4 bases and V by 3 bases; bases with no gene match: 4. CDR3 length: 13 residues. The V gene's germline CDR1 is DFQATT and CDR2 SNEGSKA (reference sequence). The CDR3 spells CSASALAGYEQYF. CDR3 in DNA: TGCAGTGCTAGTGCCCTAGCGGGGTACGAGCAGTACTTC.

This clonotype was observed many times. This chain links TRBV20-1 with TRBJ1-1, with 9 nucleotides matching TRBD1. The J segment lost 5 bases and the V segment lost 5 bases, leaving 6 bases of the junction unmatched. Germline V CDR1 and CDR2: DFQATT, SNEGSKA (reference sequence). This CDR3 has 13 residues. The CDR3 nucleotides read TGCAGTGCTTACAGGGGGCCAGGGACTGAAGCTTTCTTT. Protein: CSAYRGPGTEAFF.

The chain joins TRBV6-2 or TRBV6-3 to TRBJ2-7; perhaps TRBD2 as D (6 bases). V was pared by 6 bases and J by 5 bases, with 11 bases between. The CDR3 is made up of 12 amino acids. The germline gives CDR1 MNHEY, CDR2 SVGEGT. The CDR3 protein is CASSQTSDEQYF. CDR3 nucleotide sequence: TGTGCCAGCAGCCAGACTAGTGACGAGCAGTACTTC.

This clonotype was picked up many times. The V gene is TRBV5-1, the J gene TRBJ2-5; TRBD1 agrees at 8 bases. CDR3 length equals 16 residues. Germline assignment: CDR1 SGHRS and CDR2 YFSETQ. V shed 0 bases, J shed 5 bases, and the junction held 9 bases outside the gene matches. The DNA of the CDR3 is TGCGCCAGCAGCTTGGATGGGCAGGGGGCAAGGGAGACCCAGTACTTC. Translation gives CASSLDGQGARETQYF. Full variable domain (missing parts from reference TRBV5-1 and TRBJ2-5): KAGVTQTPRYLIKTRGQQVTLSCSPISGHRSVSWYQQTPGQGLQFLFEYFSETQRNKGNFPGRFSGRQFSNSRSEMNVSTLELGDSALYLCASSLDGQGARETQYFGPGTRLLVL.

This clonotype was counted between two and nine times. The CDR3 DNA reads as TGTGCCAGCAGGAGTTACCGGGACACCCGACGGGAGACCCAGTACTTC. Protein sequence: CASRSYRDTRRETQYF. The rearrangement uses TRBV28 and TRBJ2-5; maybe TRBD1 (6 bases). Looked up from germline, CDR1 is MDHEN and CDR2 is SYDVKM. This CDR3 has 16 residues. V was clipped by 6 bases and J by 5 bases, with 22 bases between them.

This clonotype was observed a few times. V usage is TRBV12-3 or TRBV12-4 and J usage is TRBJ2-5; D perhaps matches TRBD2 (5 bases). V was clipped by 1 base and J by 5 bases, with 17 bases between them. CDR3 size: 16 residues. For the CDR3, the DNA is TGTGCCAGCAGTTTAGGGCCTATCGGGGTTGGGGAGACCCAGTACTTC. Translation gives CASSLGPIGVGETQYF.

This clonotype was seen only a few times. The J gene is TRBJ2-7, the V gene TRBV29-1; D is ambiguous. Germline CDR1 SQVTM, CDR2 ANQGSEA. CDR3 length: 10 amino acids. V was shortened by 0 bases and J by 9 bases, with 6 bases between the two germline ends. The CDR3 region has the DNA TGCAGCGTTGAAGATGGGTGGCAGTACTTC. This translates into CSVEDGWQYF.

The chain carries TRBV6-2 or TRBV6-3 and TRBJ1-4, with D perhaps TRBD1 (6 bases). This CDR3 has 15 amino acids. Trimming cost V 5 bases and J 7 bases, with 17 bases left between them. CDR1 is MNHEY and CDR2 is SVGEGT in the germline V gene. CDR3 amino acids: CASSLHRVWIEKLFF. The CDR3 DNA follows: TGTGCCAGCAGTCTTCACAGGGTGTGGATTGAAAAACTGTTTTTT.

The chain combines TRBV3-1 with TRBJ2-1; 10 bases are shared with TRBD2. Losses at the gene ends were 1 base for V and 3 bases for J; bases not matched to a gene: 9. The CDR3 is 18 residues long. In germline, CDR1 is LGHDT, CDR2 YNNKEL (reference sequence). The CDR3 region has the DNA TGTGCCAGCAGCCAAGGTAGAATAGCGGGGGGCCTCTACAATGAGCAGTTCTTC. It translates to CASSQGRIAGGLYNEQFF.

This clonotype was seen only once. V and J are TRBV27 and TRBJ2-7; 9 bases match TRBD1. There are 13 residues in the CDR3. Germline CDR1 MNHEY, CDR2 SMNVEV (reference sequence). The V segment lost 6 bases and the J segment 7 bases; nucleotides outside the gene matches: 7. CDR3 sequence (DNA): TGTGCCAGCAGGGGAGGACAGGGGAGGGAGCAGTACTTC. It translates to CASRGGQGREQYF.

This clonotype was seen a handful of times. The chain combines TRBV3-1 with TRBJ2-3; 9 bases fit TRBD1. The trim removed 2 bases at V and 0 bases at J, leaving 3 bases unmatched. Germline V gives CDR1 LGHDT, CDR2 YNNKEL (reference sequence). The CDR3 is made up of 16 amino acids. As DNA, the CDR3 is TGTGCCAGCAGCCAATGGGGGACAGGGAGCACAGATACGCAGTATTTT. Its protein is CASSQWGTGSTDTQYF.

DNA for the CDR3: TGCGCCAGCAGCCAAGTTTTCGACAACCTGGGGTACGAGCAGTACTTC. Translated: CASSQVFDNLGYEQYF. V and J are TRBV4-1 and TRBJ2-7; D uncertain. There are 16 residues in the CDR3. The V end was cut by 1 base, the J end by 4 bases, with 17 bases between. The germline gives CDR1 MGHRA, CDR2 YSYEKL.

This clonotype was counted many times. CDR3 amino acids: CASSPGTVIGELFF. In DNA, the CDR3 is TGTGCCAGCAGCCCCGGGACCGTCATCGGGGAGCTGTTTTTT. The chain joins TRBV9 to TRBJ2-2; either TRBD1 or TRBD2 may fit D (5 bases each). Germline CDR1 reads SGDLS; CDR2 reads YYNGEE. V was clipped by 4 bases and J by 7 bases, with 14 bases between them. This CDR3 is built from 14 residues.

J is TRBJ2-7 and V is TRBV6-5, with 7 bases that match TRBD2. The germline gives CDR1 MNHEY, CDR2 SVGAGI. The CDR3 runs 13 residues. V was clipped by 2 bases and J by 7 bases; unmatched bases: 5. The CDR3 spells CASSYGGVTEQYF. CDR3 nucleotide sequence: TGTGCCAGCAGTTACGGGGGGGTTACTGAGCAGTACTTC.

The chain carries TRBV21-1 and TRBJ2-1; the D call in the table, TRBD2, was not verified against the DNA. TRBV21-1 is reported as a pseudogene. The CDR3 length is 19 residues. The CDR3 region has the DNA TGTGCCAGCAACGAAAGAGGTCGGGAGCGGAGGGGGGCTTACAATGAGCAGTTCTTC. Its translation is CASNERGRERRGAYNEQFF.

This clonotype was counted between two and nine times. This chain connects TRBV6-5 to TRBJ2-1, with D unresolved. V was cut by 2 bases and J by 9 bases, with 8 bases left in between. CDR1 and CDR2 (germline): MNHEY, SVGAGI. CDR3 length: 12 residues. In DNA form, the CDR3 reads TGTGCCAGCAGTTACGAGTCTGGTGAGCAGTTCTTC. Residues: CASSYESGEQFF.

This clonotype occurred many times. CDR3 sequence (DNA): TGTGCCAGCAGTGAAGCGCCCGGCGGAGGGGTATACGAGCAGTACTTC. Translation: CASSEAPGGGVYEQYF. The chain couples TRBV2 to TRBJ2-7; the D gene is possibly TRBD2 (6 bases). The V end lost 0 bases, the J end lost 4 bases, and 16 bases lay between the germline ends. Germline-derived CDR1 and CDR2 are SNHLY and FYNNEI. CDR3 length: 16 amino acids.